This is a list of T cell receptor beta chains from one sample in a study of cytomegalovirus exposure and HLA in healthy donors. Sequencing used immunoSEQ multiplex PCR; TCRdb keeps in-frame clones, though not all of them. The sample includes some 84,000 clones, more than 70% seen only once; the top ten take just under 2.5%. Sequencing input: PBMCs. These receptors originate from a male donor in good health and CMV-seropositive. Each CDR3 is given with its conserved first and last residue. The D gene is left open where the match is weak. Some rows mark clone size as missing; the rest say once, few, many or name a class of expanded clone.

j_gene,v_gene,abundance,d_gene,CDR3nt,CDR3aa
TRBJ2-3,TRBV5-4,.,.,TGTGCCAGCAGCTTGGGTCAGGTGGCAGATACGCAGTATTTT,CASSLGQVADTQYF
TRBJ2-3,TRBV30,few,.,TGTGCCTGGAGTGTTGGGGCAGGGGAATCCGATACGCAGTATTTT,CAWSVGAGESDTQYF
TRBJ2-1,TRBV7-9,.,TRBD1,TGTTCCAGCAGCGCGGACAGGAATGAGCAGTTCTTC,CSSSADRNEQFF
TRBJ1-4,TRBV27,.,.,TGTGCCAGCCGTCCACTCGCAACTAATGAAAAACTGTTTTTT,CASRPLATNEKLFF
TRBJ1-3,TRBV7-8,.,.,TGTGCCAGCAGCCCGCGAAGACTTGGCCCTCGCTCTGGAAACACCATATATTTT,CASSPRRLGPRSGNTIYF
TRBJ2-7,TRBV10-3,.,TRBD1,TGTGCCATCAGTGAGCAGGGGGACTCCTACGAGCAGTACTTC,CAISEQGDSYEQYF
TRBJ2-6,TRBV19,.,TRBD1,TGTGCCAGTAGTACGTGGACAGGATATCCCTCTGGGGCCAACGTCCTGACTTTC,CASSTWTGYPSGANVLTF
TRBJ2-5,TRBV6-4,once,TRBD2,TGTGCCAGCAGTCTCGCTCTCGGGGGGACGGGACTAGCGAAAGAGACCCAGTACTTC,CASSLALGGTGLAKETQYF
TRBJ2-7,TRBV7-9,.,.,TGTGCCAGCAGCCCGACTAGCTACGAGCAGTACTTC,CASSPTSYEQYF
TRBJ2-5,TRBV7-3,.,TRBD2,TGTGCCAGCAGCTTAGGGGTGCTAGCGGGATCCCAAGAGACCCAGTACTTC,CASSLGVLAGSQETQYF
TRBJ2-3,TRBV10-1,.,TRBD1,TGCGCCAGCAGACCGGGACAGGGGACAGATACGCAGTATTTT,CASRPGQGTDTQYF